The next 25 T cell receptor beta chains were all read from a single sample in a study of cytomegalovirus exposure and HLA in healthy donors. Amplification used 60 Vbeta primers and 13 Jbeta primers. Libraries were prepared by immunoSEQ multiplex PCR; TCRdb keeps only in-frame clonotypes and omits some of them. Here the sample spans 100,000 to 150,000 clones, about two thirds being singletons. The specimen sequenced was PBMCs. The source of these receptors is a man younger than 45 in good health and CMV-seronegative.

The chain couples TRBV7-9 to TRBJ2-1; 9 nucleotides align to TRBD1. This CDR3 region has 14 residues. Germline V gene lookup returns CDR1 SEHNR and CDR2 FQNEAQ (reference sequence). V shed 5 bases, J shed 5 bases, and the junction held 4 bases outside the gene matches. The CDR3 DNA reads as TGTGCCAGCAGCCCTTGGACAGGGGACAATGAGCAGTTCTTC. Protein product: CASSPWTGDNEQFF.

The V gene is TRBV19, the J gene TRBJ1-6; a possible D gene is TRBD1 (6 bases). V lost 2 bases and J 7 bases, leaving 12 bases between the germline ends. This CDR3 has 15 residues. CDR1 is LNHDA, CDR2 SQIVND, per germline (reference sequence). The CDR3 region is CASSINAGDNSPLHF. CDR3 DNA sequence: TGTGCCAGTAGTATAAACGCAGGGGACAATTCACCCCTCCACTTT.

This sequence joins TRBV19 and TRBJ1-1; D ambiguous. Trimming took 6 bases from V and 2 from J, leaving 16 bases between them. The CDR3 covers 15 residues. Per the germline V gene, CDR1 is LNHDA and CDR2 is SQIVND (reference sequence). The CDR3 region is CASSARIRGNTEAFF. The CDR3 DNA sequence: TGTGCCAGTAGCGCCAGGATTCGGGGAAACACTGAAGCTTTCTTT.

The chain links TRBV11-2 to TRBJ1-3; 8 positions agree with TRBD1. The length of the CDR3 is 17 residues. Looked up from germline, CDR1 is SGHAT and CDR2 is FQNNGV. The J segment lost 2 bases and the V segment lost 3 bases, leaving 9 bases of the junction unmatched. Here the CDR3 reads CASSFGQGAITGNTIYF. The CDR3 DNA reads TGTGCCAGCAGCTTTGGTCAGGGGGCGATAACTGGAAACACCATATATTTT.

This clone was found a few times. The V gene is TRBV4-3, the J gene TRBJ2-7; TRBD1 agrees at 10 bases. The CDR3 is 16 amino acids. The germline V gene encodes CDR1 LGHNA and CDR2 YSLEER. Trimming removed 0 bases from V and 4 bases from J; junction bases left unmatched: 6. The CDR3 region has the DNA TGCGCCAGCAGCCAAGATCGGGGACAGGGGAGGTACGAGCAGTACTTC. Residues: CASSQDRGQGRYEQYF.

The chain has TRBV5-1 and TRBJ2-2; 8 bases fit TRBD1. Germline V lookup: CDR1 SGHRS, CDR2 YFSETQ. The CDR3 is 15 residues long. Trimming at V came to 5 bases and at J to 5 bases, leaving 8 bases not matched to a gene. The CDR3 DNA reads as TGCGCCAGCAGAGGTGGGCAGGGGGCTACCGGGGAGCTGTTTTTT. It encodes CASRGGQGATGELFF.

The CDR3: CASSIGTYNSPLHF. The DNA for the CDR3 is TGTGCCAGCAGCATCGGGACATATAATTCACCCCTCCACTTT. This chain joins TRBV7-2 and TRBJ1-6; maybe TRBD1 (6 bases). V gave up 5 bases and J gave up 4 bases, with 9 bases separating them. In germline, CDR1 is SGHTA, CDR2 FQGNSA. The CDR3 is made up of 14 amino acids.

V is TRBV7-2 and J is TRBJ1-2; D is unresolved. V lost 5 bases and J lost 8, with 15 bases in between. Germline CDR1 and CDR2: SGHTA and FQGNSA. This CDR3 region has 13 residues. CDR3 DNA sequence: TGTGCCAGCAGCCCCCAAGCGGGGTACGGCTACACCTTC. Translating it yields CASSPQAGYGYTF.

The chain uses TRBV19 and TRBJ1-2, with D perhaps TRBD1 (6 bases). This CDR3 has 15 amino acids. Trimming cost V 3 bases and J 4 bases, with 15 bases left between them. Looked up from germline, CDR1 is LNHDA and CDR2 is SQIVND (reference sequence). CDR3 nucleotides: TGTGCCAGTAGTATTCAGGGGACGGCGAGCTATGGCTACACCTTC. Its translation: CASSIQGTASYGYTF. The variable domain in full, completed from reference TRBV19 and TRBJ1-2, reads DGGITQSPKYLFRKEGQNVTLSCEQNLNHDAMYWYRQDPGQGLRLIYYSQIVNDFQKGDIAEGYSVSREKKESFPLTVTSAQKNPTAFYLCASSIQGTASYGYTFGSGTRLTVV.

As DNA, the CDR3 is TGTGCCAGCAGCTCTGAAAAGCGCTATGGCTACACCTTC. Its protein product is CASSSEKRYGYTF. The V and J genes are TRBV5-4 and TRBJ1-2; D call uncertain. The CDR3 consists of 13 residues. Trimming removed 3 bases at V and 4 bases at J, with 10 bases between. CDR1 SGHNT and CDR2 YYREEE come from the germline V gene (reference sequence).

This chain connects TRBV7-9 to TRBJ2-1; tentative D call: TRBD2 (5 bases). The V gene's germline CDR1 is SEHNR and CDR2 FQNEAQ (reference sequence). The length of the CDR3 is 15 residues. The ends were cut back, 5 bases at V and 8 bases at J, with 19 bases in the middle. The CDR3 coding sequence is TGTGCCAGCAGCCTGCTCGGGCGTTCCGGGGATGAGCAGTTCTTC. It codes for CASSLLGRSGDEQFF. Looking up the rest from reference TRBV7-9 and TRBJ2-1 gives the full variable domain: DTGVSQNPRHKITKRGQNVTFRCDPISEHNRLYWYRQTLGQGPEFLTYFQNEAQLEKSRLLSDRFSAERPKGSFSTLEIQRTEQGDSAMYLCASSLLGRSGDEQFFGPGTRLTVL.

The chain links TRBV5-4 to TRBJ2-5; 8 nucleotides align to TRBD2. The germline CDR1 and CDR2 sequences are SGHNT and YYREEE (reference sequence). V lost 0 bases and J lost 7; bases outside the gene matches: 8. The CDR3 is 15 amino acids. CDR3 in DNA: TGTGCCAGCAGCTTGGGGTCTAGCCGGGGGGGGACCCAGTACTTC. This gives the protein CASSLGSSRGGTQYF.

The J gene is TRBJ2-2, the V gene TRBV27, with TRBD1 as a possible D gene (5 bases). The ends were cut back, 3 bases at V and 9 bases at J, with 11 bases in the middle. Germline assignment: CDR1 MNHEY and CDR2 SMNVEV (reference sequence). The CDR3 totals 13 residues. Here the CDR3 reads CASSFLQGRELFF. CDR3 nucleotide sequence: TGTGCCAGCAGTTTTCTTCAGGGCCGGGAGCTGTTTTTT.

The J gene is TRBJ2-1, the V gene TRBV5-4; 9 nucleotides align to TRBD2. V was pared by 4 bases and J by 5 bases, with 7 bases of the junction left unmatched. The CDR3 totals 15 residues. Germline V gene lookup returns CDR1 SGHNT and CDR2 YYREEE (reference sequence). The CDR3 protein is CASSMGLADNNEQFF. The DNA for the CDR3 is TGTGCCAGCAGCATGGGACTAGCAGACAACAATGAGCAGTTCTTC.

This clone was observed a single time. The V gene is TRBV5-5, the J gene TRBJ1-5; TRBD1 aligns across 7 bases. V was clipped by 4 bases and J by 5 bases; unmatched bases: 9. This CDR3 region has 15 residues. Germline CDR1 SGHKS, CDR2 YYEKEE (reference sequence). For the CDR3, the DNA is TGTGCCAGCAGCCCCAACAGGGGTCTGGATCAGCCCCAGCATTTT. This sequence encodes CASSPNRGLDQPQHF. The variable domain in full, with the rest retrieved from reference TRBV5-5 and TRBJ1-5, is DAGVTQSPTHLIKTRGQQVTLRCSPISGHKSVSWYQQVLGQGPQFIFQYYEKEERGRGNFPDRFSARQFPNYSSELNVNALLLGDSALYLCASSPNRGLDQPQHFGDGTRLSIL.

CDR3 protein: CAARPEENQPQHF. As DNA, the CDR3 is TGTGCCGCCAGGCCGGAGGAAAATCAGCCCCAGCATTTT. The chain links TRBV19 to TRBJ1-5; D is unclear. CDR3 size: 13 residues. The ends were cut back, 11 bases at V and 4 bases at J, with 15 bases in the middle. From germline, CDR1 is LNHDA and CDR2 SQIVND (reference sequence).

The chain is built from TRBV5-1 and TRBJ2-1, with 14 nucleotides matching TRBD2. Looked up from germline, CDR1 is SGHRS and CDR2 is YFSETQ. Trimming at V came to 4 bases and at J to 4 bases, leaving 7 bases not matched to a gene. The length of the CDR3 is 17 residues. For the CDR3, the DNA is TGCGCCAGCAGCACCCGGACTAGCGGGGGGCAGTACAATGAGCAGTTCTTC. This translates into CASSTRTSGGQYNEQFF.

This clone turned up a few times. V gene TRBV6-1 combines with J gene TRBJ2-3, with 9 bases identical to TRBD1. Unmatched junction bases numbered 8, after V lost 4 bases and J lost 6 bases. Germline V CDR1 and CDR2: MNHNS, SASEGT. This CDR3 has 15 amino acids. The CDR3 DNA follows: TGTGCCAGCAGTGGCGGGACAGGGTCGGTTGATACGCAGTATTTT. Amino acid sequence: CASSGGTGSVDTQYF.

V and J are TRBV5-6 and TRBJ1-4, with 8 bases matching TRBD1. V dropped 3 bases and J dropped 7; count of bases not matched to a gene: 8. The germline gives CDR1 SGHDT, CDR2 YYEEEE. The CDR3 has 15 amino acids. This chain's CDR3 is CASSSTGQGSEKLFF. The CDR3 bases are TGTGCCAGCAGCTCTACCGGACAGGGTAGTGAAAAACTGTTTTTT.

The chain is built from TRBV18 and TRBJ1-1; 7 nucleotides line up with TRBD1. The CDR3 covers 13 residues. Unmatched junction bases numbered 6, after V lost 5 bases and J lost 6 bases. Looked up from germline, CDR1 is KGHSH and CDR2 is LQKENI. CDR3 sequence reads: CASSGDRSSEAFF. The DNA for the CDR3 is TGTGCCAGCTCAGGGGACAGAAGCTCTGAAGCTTTCTTT. The full variable domain, rest sourced from reference TRBV18 and TRBJ1-1, is NAGVMQNPRHLVRRRGQEARLRCSPMKGHSHVYWYRQLPEEGLKFMVYLQKENIIDESGMPKERFSAEFPKEGPSILRIQQVVRGDSAAYFCASSGDRSSEAFFGQGTRLTVV.

This clone occurred once. The rearrangement links TRBV9 to TRBJ2-3, with D perhaps TRBD2 (5 bases). The CDR3 sequence is 16 residues long. Trimming cost V 6 bases and J 4 bases, with 21 bases left between them. The germline CDR1 and CDR2 sequences are SGDLS and YYNGEE. The CDR3 loop reads CASNRPGGLAADTQYF. The CDR3 coding sequence is TGTGCCAGCAACCGTCCTGGAGGACTCGCGGCAGATACGCAGTATTTT.

This sequence joins TRBV28 and TRBJ2-5; TRBD2 is a possible D gene (7 bases). This CDR3 is 16 amino acids long. V was pared by 3 bases and J by 3 bases, with 17 bases between. Germline V gene sequence: CDR1 MDHEN, CDR2 SYDVKM. DNA of the CDR3: TGTGCCAGCAGTTTCCAAGGGGGGGCCGCAGAAGAGACCCAGTACTTC. It is translated as CASSFQGGAAEETQYF.

This clone has just a few counts. This rearrangement joins TRBV27 to TRBJ1-4, with TRBD1 matching over 8 bases. CDR1 and CDR2 (germline): MNHEY, SMNVEV (reference sequence). This CDR3 region has 19 residues. The trim removed 0 bases at V and 5 bases at J, leaving 14 bases unmatched. The CDR3 DNA is TGTGCCAGCAGTTTATCGGGCGGGGGACAGGCCCGGAGGAATGAAAAACTGTTTTTT. Translation gives CASSLSGGGQARRNEKLFF.

The rearrangement joins TRBV7-2 to TRBJ2-3; D possibly corresponds to TRBD2 (7 bases). V lost 5 bases, J lost 0 bases, and 21 bases lay in between. Per germline, CDR1 SGHTA and CDR2 FQGNSA. The CDR3 runs to 18 residues. The CDR3 loop is CASSMTPGGPPSTDTQYF. In DNA, the CDR3 is TGTGCCAGCAGCATGACTCCCGGGGGGCCCCCTAGCACAGATACGCAGTATTTT.

This chain links TRBV4-1 with TRBJ1-1; 9 bases are a match to TRBD1. Losses at the gene ends were 5 bases for V and 1 base for J; bases not matched to a gene: 5. CDR1 and CDR2 from the germline V gene are MGHRA and YSYEKL. The CDR3 runs 15 residues. CDR3 nucleotide sequence: TGCGCCAGCAGCTTCCAACAGGGGGCGAACACTGAAGCTTTCTTT. Translating gives CASSFQQGANTEAFF.